Here is one T cell receptor (beta chain) with its context. The sample belongs to a study of blood T cell repertoires in COVID-19. The CDR3 runs 12 residues. V was cut by 4 bases and J by 6 bases, with 9 bases left in between. TCRdb's table, derived via immunoSEQ multiplex PCR, lists solely in-frame clones and lacks some. The sample carries about 140,000 clones, approximately 80% recorded once. Sample: peripheral blood. The receptor's source is a woman of 80 years or more in a cohort sampled during active or convalescent COVID-19. V and J are TRBV12-3 or TRBV12-4 and TRBJ1-2; TRBD1 is a possible D gene (5 bases). The CDR3 nucleotides read TGTGCCAGCAGTTGGGCAGGGAATGGCTACACCTTC. It is translated as CASSWAGNGYTF.